These 3 T cell receptor beta chains were sequenced from one sample in a study of blood T cell repertoires in COVID-19. The repertoire was sequenced with immunoSEQ multiplex PCR; TCRdb's copy has only in-frame clones and lacks some. Of some 140,000 clones in the sample, approximately 86% were seen once. Sequencing used peripheral blood. The receptors shown here come from a woman in her forties or fifties who had recovered from COVID-19.

The chain has TRBV6-5 and TRBJ2-7; no clear D gene. This CDR3 contains 13 residues. V was cut by 6 bases and J by 0 bases, with 9 bases left in between. CDR1 is MNHEY, CDR2 SVGAGI, per germline. CDR3 protein: CASRLLPSYEQYF. CDR3 nucleotide sequence: TGTGCCAGCAGGCTTCTACCCTCCTACGAGCAGTACTTC.

This clone is a singleton in its sample. CDR3 residues: CAWSVGHLNSPLHF. The CDR3 DNA reads as TGTGCCTGGAGTGTCGGACACCTAAATTCACCCCTCCACTTT. This chain joins TRBV30 and TRBJ1-6, with D tentatively TRBD1 (5 bases). The CDR3 runs 14 residues. Between the trimmed V and J ends, which lost 0 bases and 7 bases, there was a span of 10 bases. From germline, CDR1 is GTSNPN and CDR2 SVGIG (reference sequence).

The CDR3 region is CAWSVWDRGRYEQYF. The CDR3 DNA follows: TGTGCCTGGAGTGTTTGGGACAGGGGGAGATACGAGCAGTACTTC. The chain combines TRBV30 with TRBJ2-7; TRBD1 matches 11 bases. Germline lookup yields CDR1 GTSNPN and CDR2 SVGIG (reference sequence). This CDR3 contains 15 residues. V was clipped by 0 bases and J by 4 bases; unmatched bases: 5.